This T cell receptor beta chain was retrieved from a study of T cells in Graves' hyperthyroidism and ophthalmopathy. TCR beta CDR3 regions were amplified from RNA transcripts. First-round RT-PCR with HTBI primers amplified the TCR CDR3 region. Each CDR3 protein gets one entry after TCRdb re-called the multiplex PCR reads with MiXCR. The data contain approximately 590,000 distinct CDR3 sequences, 15% to 19% of them singletons. Of note for this clonotype: Its antigen is not known.

General study results and limits: Separation of ophthalmopathy from stable hyperthyroidism was achieved by a 13 V-J model. The model's output predicted ophthalmopathy at a median of approximately 6.5 months prior to onset.

Germline values: CDR1 MDHEN, CDR2 SYDVKM. This CDR3 spans 15 amino acids. V was pared by 2 bases and J by 2 bases, with 3 bases of the junction left unmatched. Graves' hyperthyroidism without ophthalmopathy progression within 18 months was termed stable. It was uncontrolled infection, other autoimmune disease, pregnancy or lactation that excluded patients. The source material was blood. This TCR came from a woman between 25 and 40 years old with Graves' hyperthyroidism. The chain couples TRBV28 to TRBJ1-5; 7 nucleotides line up with TRBD1. CDR3 region: CASSLRGTGNQPQHF. The CDR3 DNA is TGTGCCAGCAGTTTAAGGGGGACAGGCAATCAGCCCCAGCATTTT. The full variable domain, completed using reference TRBV28 and TRBJ1-5, is DVKVTQSSRYLVKRTGEKVFLECVQDMDHENMFWYRQDPGLGLRLIYFSYDVKMKEKGDIPEGYSVSREKKERFSLILESASTNQTSMYLCASSLRGTGNQPQHFGDGTRLSIL.